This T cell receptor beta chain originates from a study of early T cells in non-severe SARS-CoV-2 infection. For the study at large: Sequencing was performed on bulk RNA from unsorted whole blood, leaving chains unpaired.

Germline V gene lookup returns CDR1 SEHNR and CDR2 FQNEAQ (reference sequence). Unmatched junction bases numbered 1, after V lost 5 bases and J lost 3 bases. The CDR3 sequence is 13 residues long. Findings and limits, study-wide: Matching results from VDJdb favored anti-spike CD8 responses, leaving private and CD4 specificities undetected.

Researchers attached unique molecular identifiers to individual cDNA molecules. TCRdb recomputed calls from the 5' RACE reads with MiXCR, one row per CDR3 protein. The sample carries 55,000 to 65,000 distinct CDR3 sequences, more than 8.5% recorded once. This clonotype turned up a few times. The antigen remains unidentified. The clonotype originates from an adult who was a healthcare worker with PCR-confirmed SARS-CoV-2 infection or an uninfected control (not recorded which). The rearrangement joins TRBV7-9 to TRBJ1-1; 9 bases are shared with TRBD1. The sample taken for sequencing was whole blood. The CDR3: CASSRTGDTEAFF. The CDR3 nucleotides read TGTGCCAGCAGCCGGACAGGGGACACTGAAGCTTTCTTT. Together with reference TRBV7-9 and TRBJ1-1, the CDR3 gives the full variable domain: DTGVSQNPRHKITKRGQNVTFRCDPISEHNRLYWYRQTLGQGPEFLTYFQNEAQLEKSRLLSDRFSAERPKGSFSTLEIQRTEQGDSAMYLCASSRTGDTEAFFGQGTRLTVV.